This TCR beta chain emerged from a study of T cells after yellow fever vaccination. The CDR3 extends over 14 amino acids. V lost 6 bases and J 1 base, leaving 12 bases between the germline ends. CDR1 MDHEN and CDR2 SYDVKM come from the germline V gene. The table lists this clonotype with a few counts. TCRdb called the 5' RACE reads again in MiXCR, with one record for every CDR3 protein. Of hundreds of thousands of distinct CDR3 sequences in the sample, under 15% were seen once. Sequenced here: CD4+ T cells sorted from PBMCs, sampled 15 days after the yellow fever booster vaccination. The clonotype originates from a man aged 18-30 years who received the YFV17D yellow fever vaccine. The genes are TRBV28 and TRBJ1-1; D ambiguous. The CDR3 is CASSPPVRNTEAFF. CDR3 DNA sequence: TGTGCCAGCAGCCCCCCAGTGAGGAACACTGAAGCTTTCTTT.